Below are 18 T cell receptor beta chains sequenced from a single sample in a study of CD8 T cells in ankylosing spondylitis listed by TCRdb under 2017. General study outcomes and caveats: A TCR beta motif made up of several highly homologous amino acid variants appeared to be characteristic of blood from ankylosing spondylitis patients.

Receptors were amplified or captured by 5' RACE. TCRdb shows the sequencer as Illumina HiSeq 2500. The public reads were reprocessed in TCRdb via fastp at Q25 and MiXCR, keeping in-frame beta chains. Entries are consolidated by CDR3 protein sequence, retaining the most common genes and DNA. This sample comprises around 540,000 distinct CDR3 sequences, 10% to 15% of them detected only once. Of the sample, nearly 7% is held by the ten largest clones. Antigen specificity for these receptors is unknown. The sequenced sample was blood, either unsorted or a sorted T cell fraction (not recorded which). The receptors shown here come from a male donor with ankylosing spondylitis.

In regard to this clonotype: A much larger clone differs by one base, so this may be a read error. This rearrangement joins TRBV5-1 to TRBJ1-5; unclear D gene. V lost 2 bases and J lost 9, with 12 bases in between. This CDR3 comprises 13 residues. Germline lookup yields CDR1 SGHRS and CDR2 YFSETQ. The CDR3 sequence is CASSFKPAGPQHF. As DNA, the CDR3 is TGCGCCAGCAGCTTCAAACCCGCCGGGCCCCAGCATTTT.

This clonotype was counted only a few times. This chain uses TRBV5-5 with TRBJ2-4; 9 bases align to TRBD1. The germline V gene encodes CDR1 SGHKS and CDR2 YYEKEE (reference sequence). V dropped 3 bases and J dropped 11; count of bases not matched to a gene: 6. CDR3 size: 13 residues. The CDR3 nucleotides read TGTGCCAGCAGCTCCGGGACAGGGTATTTTCAGTACTTC. Protein sequence: CASSSGTGYFQYF.

This clonotype showed up many times. The chain links TRBV29-1 to TRBJ2-7; D gene ambiguous. Germline loops: CDR1 SQVTM, CDR2 ANQGSEA. CDR3 length equals 11 residues. With 0 bases removed from V and 3 bases from J, the gap between germline ends came to 3 bases. Written as DNA, the CDR3 is TGCAGCGTTGAAGACAGCTACGAGCAGTACGTC. Its translation is CSVEDSYEQYV.

This clonotype was observed many times. V and J are TRBV5-1 and TRBJ2-7; TRBD2 is a possible D gene (5 bases). V shed 1 base and J shed 3 bases, with 11 bases lying between them. The CDR3 is 14 residues long. Germline V gives CDR1 SGHRS, CDR2 YFSETQ. The DNA of the CDR3 is TGCGCCAGCAGCTTGTCACCGGGAAACTACGAGCAGTACGTC. Translation gives CASSLSPGNYEQYV.

This clonotype was counted a few times. The chain combines TRBV12-3 or TRBV12-4 with TRBJ2-6, with D perhaps matching TRBD1 (6 bases). V lost 8 bases, J lost 0 bases, and 11 bases lay in between. The CDR3 spans 15 residues. This chain's CDR3 is CASATRGSGANVLTF. Written as DNA, the CDR3 is TGTGCCAGCGCCACCAGGGGCTCTGGGGCCAACGTCCTGACTTTC.

This clonotype showed up just a few times. The V gene is TRBV11-3, the J gene TRBJ2-1; D unclear. The CDR3 has 14 amino acids. Trimming left V 6 bases short and J 5 bases short, with 14 bases between. Germline V gene data show CDR1 as SGHNT and CDR2 as YENEEA. The CDR3 bases are TGTGCCAGCAGAAAGGAGTACGGACACAATGAGCAGTTCTTC. This translates into CASRKEYGHNEQFF.

J is TRBJ1-4 and V is TRBV19; possibly TRBD1 for D (6 bases). V lost 8 bases, J lost 5 bases, and 15 bases lay in between. The CDR3 extends over 14 amino acids. Looked up from germline, CDR1 is LNHDA and CDR2 is SQIVND (reference sequence). This chain's CDR3 is CASRRFRGNEKLFF. The CDR3 DNA reads TGTGCCAGTCGCAGATTCAGGGGAAATGAAAAACTGTTTTTT.

Ten or more counts support this clonotype. The chain couples TRBV7-9 to TRBJ2-2; possible D gene TRBD2, 6 bases. The V gene lost 8 bases and the J gene lost 0 bases, with 10 bases spanning the gap. This CDR3 is built from 14 residues. The germline V gene has CDR1 SEHNR and CDR2 FQNEAQ (reference sequence). The CDR3 loop is CASGGAPNTGELFF. DNA for the CDR3: TGTGCCAGCGGCGGGGCCCCGAACACCGGGGAGCTGTTTTTT.

This clonotype was seen many times. The J gene is TRBJ2-5, the V gene TRBV12-3 or TRBV12-4, with 12 nucleotides matching TRBD2. This CDR3 spans 16 amino acids. V dropped 6 bases and J dropped 4; count of bases not matched to a gene: 9. CDR3 in DNA: TGTGCCAGCAGCTCCTCCCTAGCGGGAGGGTTAGAGACCCAGTACTTC. The encoded protein is CASSSSLAGGLETQYF.

The table lists this clonotype with many counts. This rearrangement joins TRBV10-2 to TRBJ1-4; tentative D call: TRBD1 (6 bases). CDR3 length: 14 residues. Trimming removed 4 bases at V and 7 bases at J, with 13 bases between. The germline CDR1 and CDR2 sequences are WSHSY and SAAADI. The CDR3 region has the DNA TGCGCCAGCAGTGCCAGGGGAGGCGGTGAAAAACTGTTTTTT. This encodes CASSARGGGEKLFF.

This clonotype was seen ten or more times. DNA of the CDR3: TGTGCCAGCAGTCCCCCCAGGGGATCACCCCTCCACTTT. Protein sequence: CASSPPRGSPLHF. V usage is TRBV27 and J usage is TRBJ1-6; TRBD1 is a possible D gene (6 bases). Trimming left V 5 bases short and J 10 bases short, with 12 bases between. From germline, CDR1 is MNHEY and CDR2 SMNVEV (reference sequence). The CDR3 runs to 13 residues.

This clonotype has more than one count but fewer than ten. This sequence joins TRBV6-2 or TRBV6-3 and TRBJ2-7; 12 positions match TRBD2. Trimming took 4 bases from V and 7 from J; bases not matched to a gene: 5. Germline values: CDR1 MNHEY, CDR2 SVGEGT. This CDR3 contains 14 residues. The CDR3 DNA is TGTGCCAGCAGTTCACTAGCGGGAGGTTTAGAGCAGTACTTC. Its protein is CASSSLAGGLEQYF.

The genes are TRBV27 and TRBJ2-4; D possibly corresponds to TRBD2 (6 bases). The CDR3 spans 16 residues. Germline values: CDR1 MNHEY, CDR2 SMNVEV (reference sequence). Between the trimmed V and J ends, which lost 5 bases and 4 bases, there was a span of 18 bases. CDR3 nucleotides: TGTGCCAGCAGTCCTCTACCCCGCGCGGGGAAAAACATTCAGTACTTC. Protein sequence: CASSPLPRAGKNIQYF.

The rearrangement links TRBV5-1 to TRBJ2-7; D gene ambiguous. The germline gives CDR1 SGHRS, CDR2 YFSETQ. CDR3 size: 14 residues. The ends were cut back, 0 bases at V and 2 bases at J, with 9 bases in the middle. The CDR3 region is CASSLAEHPYEQYF. The CDR3 DNA follows: TGCGCCAGCAGCTTGGCCGAACACCCCTACGAGCAGTACTTC.

There are a few counts of this clonotype. The chain employs TRBV5-5 and TRBJ2-3, with TRBD1 matching over 7 bases. Germline values: CDR1 SGHKS, CDR2 YYEKEE (reference sequence). With V trimmed by 5 bases and J by 0 bases, 6 bases remained unmatched. CDR3 size: 15 residues. The CDR3 region is CASRTTGASTDTQYF. The CDR3 coding sequence is TGTGCCAGCAGGACTACAGGGGCGAGCACAGATACGCAGTATTTT.

This clonotype has more than one count but fewer than ten. This rearrangement joins TRBV4-1 to TRBJ2-7; possibly TRBD2 for D (5 bases). The length of the CDR3 is 14 residues. Trimming removed 4 bases at V and 2 bases at J, with 12 bases between. Germline V gives CDR1 MGHRA, CDR2 YSYEKL. The CDR3 region is CASSPLGEPYEQYF. In DNA form, the CDR3 reads TGCGCCAGCAGCCCACTCGGGGAACCCTACGAGCAGTACTTC.

This clonotype was seen a handful of times. This sequence joins TRBV4-2 and TRBJ1-1, with D tentatively TRBD1 (5 bases). The germline CDR1 and CDR2 sequences are LGHNA and YNFKEQ. The CDR3 contains 16 residues. Trimming removed 4 bases from V and 3 bases from J, with 18 bases in between. The CDR3 protein is CASSRPPGKADTEAFF. The DNA for the CDR3 is TGTGCCAGCAGCCGACCACCAGGGAAAGCGGACACTGAAGCTTTCTTT.

The rearrangement links TRBV20-1 to TRBJ1-1, with D uncertain. V was shortened by 0 bases and J by 0 bases, with 8 bases between the two germline ends. The CDR3 extends over 14 amino acids. In germline, CDR1 is DFQATT, CDR2 SNEGSKA (reference sequence). CDR3 DNA sequence: TGCAGTGCTAGAGATATTCGAGTGAACACTGAAGCTTTCTTT. It is translated as CSARDIRVNTEAFF.